Presented here are 30 T cell receptor beta chains from one specimen sequenced in a study of cytomegalovirus exposure and HLA in healthy donors. The study ran its PCR with 60 Vbeta and 13 Jbeta primers. TCRdb's copy holds only in-frame clones and misses some; the assay was immunoSEQ multiplex PCR. The data hold approximately 150,000 clones, with 84% observed a single time. The sequencing sample was made of PBMCs. The origin of the receptors is a man aged 25 to 40 in good health and CMV-seronegative.

The rearrangement joins TRBV19 to TRBJ2-7; TRBD1 matches at 7 bases. The CDR3 is 14 residues long. Germline values: CDR1 LNHDA, CDR2 SQIVND (reference sequence). V gave up 5 bases and J gave up 0 bases; unmatched junction bases: 4. CDR3 sequence (DNA): TGTGCCAGTAGTCCTACAGGGGTCTCCTACGAGCAGTACTTC. Protein product: CASSPTGVSYEQYF. The full variable domain, with the rest looked up from reference TRBV19 and TRBJ2-7, is DGGITQSPKYLFRKEGQNVTLSCEQNLNHDAMYWYRQDPGQGLRLIYYSQIVNDFQKGDIAEGYSVSREKKESFPLTVTSAQKNPTAFYLCASSPTGVSYEQYFGPGTRLTVT.

The J gene is TRBJ2-5, the V gene TRBV27; 7 positions agree with TRBD1. Near its end, the DNA agrees better with TRBJ2-7, so the J call may be wrong. The germline CDR1 and CDR2 sequences are MNHEY and SMNVEV (reference sequence). The CDR3 has 15 residues. The CDR3 here is CASSHTGDIPYEQYF. The CDR3 DNA sequence: TGTGCCAGCAGCCACACAGGGGACATCCCCTACGAGCAGTACTTC.

The gene calls are TRBV7-5 and TRBJ2-7; TRBD1, as called in the table, went unchecked against the DNA. TRBV7-5 is assigned pseudogene status. This CDR3 region has 17 residues. CDR3 nucleotides: TGTGTCAGAAGTCGACAGGCACGTGCGGAAACTGCCTACGAGCAGTACTTC. This encodes CVRSRQARAETAYEQYF.

The chain joins TRBV6-1 to TRBJ1-2, with D possibly matching TRBD1 (5 bases). The length of the CDR3 is 18 residues. The V end was cut by 3 bases, the J end by 0 bases, with 20 bases between. Germline loops: CDR1 MNHNS, CDR2 SASEGT. CDR3 protein: CASSDPPLTVNTNYGYTF. The CDR3 DNA follows: TGTGCCAGCAGTGACCCCCCCTTGACAGTTAACACTAACTATGGCTACACCTTC.

The chain combines TRBV14 with TRBJ2-1; D may be TRBD1 (9 bases). Germline lookup yields CDR1 SGHDN and CDR2 FVKESK. This CDR3 is built from 20 residues. V gave up 4 bases and J gave up 4 bases, with 29 bases separating them. Written as DNA, the CDR3 is TGTGCCAGCAGCCCCCGTCCCGGGACAGGGAGCGGGAGAGGGTACAATGAGCAGTTCTTC. Amino acid sequence: CASSPRPGTGSGRGYNEQFF.

The V and J genes are TRBV2 and TRBJ2-5; D not certain. Germline V gene data show CDR1 as SNHLY and CDR2 as FYNNEI. V lost 8 bases and J 3 bases, leaving 16 bases between the germline ends. The CDR3 covers 14 residues. CDR3 sequence reads: CASLPAEYEETQYF. As DNA, the CDR3 is TGTGCCAGCCTTCCGGCGGAGTACGAAGAGACCCAGTACTTC.

V gene TRBV5-6 combines with J gene TRBJ2-3, with 10 positions matching TRBD2. Germline CDR1 reads SGHDT; CDR2 reads YYEEEE. The V segment lost 0 bases and the J segment 4 bases; nucleotides outside the gene matches: 11. CDR3 length: 18 residues. In DNA form, the CDR3 reads TGTGCCAGCAGCTTGGCTAGCGGGGGACCCGGATTCTCAGATACGCAGTATTTT. Amino acid sequence: CASSLASGGPGFSDTQYF.

Written as DNA, the CDR3 is TGCGCCAGCAGCTTGGTAGGACAGACCTACTCTGGAAACACCATATATTTT. It codes for CASSLVGQTYSGNTIYF. This chain uses TRBV5-1 with TRBJ1-3; TRBD1 is a possible D gene (6 bases). This CDR3 comprises 17 residues. CDR1 and CDR2 (germline): SGHRS, YFSETQ. The V gene lost 0 bases and the J gene lost 0 bases, with 13 bases spanning the gap.

The genes are TRBV30 and TRBJ2-1, with TRBD1 matching over 7 bases. The CDR3 runs to 15 residues. The germline gives CDR1 GTSNPN, CDR2 SVGIG (reference sequence). V was pared by 3 bases and J by 7 bases, with 12 bases of the junction left unmatched. CDR3 nucleotide sequence: TGTGCCTGGAGCCTAGCCTCCAAGGGGGCGAATGAGCAGTTCTTC. This encodes CAWSLASKGANEQFF. The complete variable domain, with remaining parts taken from reference TRBV30 and TRBJ2-1, reads SQTIHQWPATLVQPVGSPLSLECTVEGTSNPNLYWYRQAAGRGLQLLFYSVGIGQISSEVPQNLSASRPQDRQFILSSKKLLLSDSGFYLCAWSLASKGANEQFFGPGTRLTVL.

Only one count was recorded for this clone. The CDR3 DNA is TGCGCCAGCAGCCAAGTACTAGCAGGCTACAATGAGCAGTTCTTC. Protein sequence: CASSQVLAGYNEQFF. V and J are TRBV4-3 and TRBJ2-1; D is possibly TRBD2 (6 bases). This CDR3 has 15 residues. Between the trimmed V and J ends, which lost 1 base and 3 bases, there was a span of 10 bases. CDR1 LGHNA and CDR2 YSLEER come from the germline V gene.

V usage is TRBV13 and J usage is TRBJ2-1; TRBD2 aligns across 8 bases. The germline gives CDR1 PRHDT, CDR2 FYEKMQ (reference sequence). The length of the CDR3 is 15 residues. J was trimmed by 0 bases and V by 5 bases; bases with no gene match: 3. CDR3 DNA: TGTGCCAGCAGCCCCAGCGGGAGCTCCTACAATGAGCAGTTCTTC. It translates to CASSPSGSSYNEQFF.

This rearrangement joins TRBV14 to TRBJ2-2, with TRBD2 identical over 12 bases. This CDR3 spans 19 amino acids. Looked up from germline, CDR1 is SGHDN and CDR2 is FVKESK. V dropped 0 bases and J dropped 4; count of bases not matched to a gene: 9. CDR3 coding DNA: TGTGCCAGCAGCCAAGATTCTAGCGGGAGGGCCTTTGTCACCGGGGAGCTGTTTTTT. Protein: CASSQDSSGRAFVTGELFF.

The V gene is TRBV10-1, the J gene TRBJ1-1; tentatively, D is TRBD1 (5 bases). Per germline, CDR1 WNHNN and CDR2 SYGVQD (reference sequence). V lost 5 bases and J lost 8, with 6 bases in between. The CDR3 runs to 10 residues. Here the CDR3 reads CASSWGEAFF. CDR3 nucleotides: TGCGCCAGCAGTTGGGGCGAAGCTTTCTTT.

The gene calls are TRBV7-6 and TRBJ2-3; D gene ambiguous. The CDR3 spans 15 residues. Germline V gene data show CDR1 as SGHVS and CDR2 as FNYEAQ. V lost 1 base and J lost 1, with 9 bases in between. CDR3 in amino acids: CASSLGSTGTDTQYF. The DNA for the CDR3 is TGTGCCAGCAGCTTAGGATCAACTGGCACAGATACGCAGTATTTT. The full variable domain, in which reference TRBV7-6 and TRBJ2-3 provide the parts outside the CDR3, is GAGVSQSPRYKVTKRGQDVALRCDPISGHVSLYWYRQALGQGPEFLTYFNYEAQQDKSGLPNDRFSAERPEGSISTLTIQRTEQRDSAMYRCASSLGSTGTDTQYFGPGTRLTVL.

This sequence joins TRBV19 and TRBJ1-5; TRBD1 matches at 8 bases. Trimming took 1 base from V and 5 from J; bases not matched to a gene: 4. Germline V gene data show CDR1 as LNHDA and CDR2 as SQIVND (reference sequence). This CDR3 region has 15 residues. CDR3 residues: CASSIGRGLYQPQHF. As DNA, the CDR3 is TGTGCCAGTAGTATAGGCAGGGGGCTTTATCAGCCCCAGCATTTT.

The chain combines TRBV7-2 with TRBJ1-2, with a tentative D call TRBD1 (6 bases). The germline CDR1 and CDR2 sequences are SGHTA and FQGNSA. The V end was cut by 5 bases, the J end by 5 bases, with 21 bases between. The CDR3 runs 16 residues. The CDR3 region is CASSQKSTGSSYGYTF. CDR3 nucleotides: TGTGCCAGCAGCCAAAAATCAACAGGGAGCAGTTATGGCTACACCTTC.

The chain combines TRBV19 with TRBJ2-5; 10 nucleotides align to TRBD2. The CDR3 runs 19 residues. V was pared by 3 bases and J by 4 bases, with 17 bases of the junction left unmatched. CDR1 and CDR2 (germline): LNHDA, SQIVND (reference sequence). CDR3 residues: CASSMSAGGPQNPGETQYF. CDR3 nucleotides: TGTGCCAGTAGTATGTCAGCGGGAGGGCCTCAAAACCCCGGAGAGACCCAGTACTTC.

The chain employs TRBV6-6 and TRBJ1-4; D is ambiguous. This CDR3 contains 14 residues. The V and J ends lost 2 bases and 7 bases respectively, with 11 bases between them. CDR1 MNHNY and CDR2 SVGAGI come from the germline V gene (reference sequence). CDR3 amino acids: CASSYVTTGEKLFF. CDR3 bases: TGTGCCAGCAGTTACGTGACTACGGGTGAAAAACTGTTTTTT.

The J gene is TRBJ2-7, the V gene TRBV29-1, with a tentative D call TRBD2 (6 bases). The V gene lost 5 bases and the J gene lost 2 bases, with 13 bases spanning the gap. The CDR3 has 13 residues. Germline V gene sequence: CDR1 SQVTM, CDR2 ANQGSEA. CDR3 sequence: CSVMDGRAYEQYF. The CDR3 bases are TGCAGCGTTATGGACGGGAGAGCCTACGAGCAGTACTTC.

The chain recombines TRBV5-1 with TRBJ2-1; TRBD1 aligns across 11 bases. Germline assignment: CDR1 SGHRS and CDR2 YFSETQ. After removal of 4 bases from V and 9 bases from J, the junction contained 6 bases not matched to a gene. This CDR3 comprises 14 residues. CDR3 sequence: CASSPDRGRFEQFF. CDR3 bases: TGCGCCAGCAGCCCGGACAGGGGGCGCTTTGAGCAGTTCTTC. The full variable domain, its missing parts supplied by reference TRBV5-1 and TRBJ2-1, is KAGVTQTPRYLIKTRGQQVTLSCSPISGHRSVSWYQQTPGQGLQFLFEYFSETQRNKGNFPGRFSGRQFSNSRSEMNVSTLELGDSALYLCASSPDRGRFEQFFGPGTRLTVL.

The chain has TRBV5-5 and TRBJ2-5; TRBD2 agrees at 10 bases. Germline lookup yields CDR1 SGHKS and CDR2 YYEKEE (reference sequence). The CDR3 consists of 16 residues. Trimming took 0 bases from V and 3 from J; bases not matched to a gene: 5. The CDR3 DNA follows: TGTGCCAGCAGCTTGGTGTTAGCGGGAGGTAAAGAGACCCAGTACTTC. This translates into CASSLVLAGGKETQYF.

The chain is built from TRBV6-5 and TRBJ2-7; TRBD2 is a possible D gene (5 bases). Trimming pared 0 bases from V and 4 bases from J, leaving 13 bases between. Germline-derived CDR1 and CDR2 are MNHEY and SVGAGI. The CDR3 length is 15 residues. The CDR3: CASSYSSGVAYEQYF. Written as DNA, the CDR3 is TGTGCCAGCAGTTACTCGTCGGGTGTAGCGTACGAGCAGTACTTC.

The J gene is TRBJ2-7, the V gene TRBV7-8; TRBD2 might be the D (6 bases). Germline V gene data show CDR1 as SGHVS and CDR2 as FQNEAQ. Trimming stripped 0 bases from V and 0 bases from J, with 9 bases between. The length of the CDR3 is 15 residues. DNA for the CDR3: TGTGCCAGCAGCTTAGCGGGCGGGATCTCCTACGAGCAGTACTTC. Translating gives CASSLAGGISYEQYF.

This clone was seen only a few times. The chain is built from TRBV6-6 and TRBJ2-1; tentative D call: TRBD1 (5 bases). Germline-derived CDR1 and CDR2 are MNHNY and SVGAGI (reference sequence). This CDR3 has 13 amino acids. The germline V and J ends were trimmed by 5 bases and 9 bases, with 14 bases remaining between them. CDR3 DNA: TGTGCCAGCAGTACGAGTGGGGCGGTTGAGCAGTTCTTC. Its translation is CASSTSGAVEQFF.

The V and J genes are TRBV30 and TRBJ1-2; 7 bases map to TRBD1. After removal of 3 bases from V and 0 bases from J, the junction contained 7 bases not matched to a gene. Germline V gives CDR1 GTSNPN, CDR2 SVGIG (reference sequence). CDR3 length equals 15 residues. DNA of the CDR3: TGTGCCTGGAGCCAGGGGGGCCTAGCTAACTATGGCTACACCTTC. It translates to CAWSQGGLANYGYTF.

CDR3 in DNA: TGTGCCAGCAGTTCCGGGACAGGTTACGAGCAGTACTTC. This gives the protein CASSSGTGYEQYF. V usage is TRBV5-5 and J usage is TRBJ2-7; 8 bases are shared with TRBD1. The CDR3 covers 13 residues. Germline CDR1 SGHKS, CDR2 YYEKEE (reference sequence). V lost 5 bases to trimming and J lost 4 bases; unmatched junction nucleotides: 5. The entire variable domain, with the rest obtained from reference TRBV5-5 and TRBJ2-7, is as follows: DAGVTQSPTHLIKTRGQQVTLRCSPISGHKSVSWYQQVLGQGPQFIFQYYEKEERGRGNFPDRFSARQFPNYSSELNVNALLLGDSALYLCASSSGTGYEQYFGPGTRLTVT.

This sequence joins TRBV7-9 and TRBJ2-2, with TRBD2 identical over 8 bases. The CDR3 consists of 16 residues. V gave up 0 bases and J gave up 4 bases; unmatched junction bases: 4. The germline gives CDR1 SEHNR, CDR2 FQNEAQ (reference sequence). CDR3 region: CASSLASGVLTGELFF. CDR3 coding DNA: TGTGCCAGCAGCTTAGCTAGCGGGGTTCTCACCGGGGAGCTGTTTTTT.

The rearrangement joins TRBV13 to TRBJ2-3; TRBD2 aligns across 9 bases. V was clipped by 5 bases and J by 3 bases; unmatched bases: 9. CDR3 length: 16 residues. Per germline, CDR1 PRHDT and CDR2 FYEKMQ (reference sequence). The CDR3 reads CASSGDPSGMTDTQYF. The CDR3 nucleotides read TGTGCCAGCAGCGGCGACCCTAGCGGGATGACAGATACGCAGTATTTT.

This clone was observed a single time. CDR3 sequence: CASSLAGLNEKLFF. CDR3 coding DNA: TGTGCCAGCAGTCTGGCAGGGTTAAATGAAAAACTGTTTTTT. This sequence joins TRBV6-1 and TRBJ1-4, with D possibly being TRBD1 (5 bases). Germline values: CDR1 MNHNS, CDR2 SASEGT. V lost 5 bases and J 5 bases, leaving 12 bases between the germline ends. CDR3 size: 14 residues.

The chain recombines TRBV4-2 with TRBJ2-7; D perhaps matches TRBD2 (7 bases). Per the germline V gene, CDR1 is LGHNA and CDR2 is YNFKEQ. The germline V and J ends were trimmed by 2 bases and 3 bases, with 14 bases remaining between them. This CDR3 has 15 amino acids. The CDR3 loop is CASSQSTGGHYEQYF. The DNA of the CDR3 is TGTGCCAGCAGCCAATCTACGGGGGGACACTACGAGCAGTACTTC.